The clone carrying this T cell receptor (beta chain) was picked up many times. Its target is unknown. TCRdb reprocessed the reads via MiXCR and lists one record per CDR3 protein. The sample consists of about 100,000 distinct CDR3 sequences, less than 25% of them appearing once. V was pared by 0 bases and J by 0 bases, with 5 bases between. From germline, CDR1 is SGHVS and CDR2 FNYEAQ. This CDR3 region has 14 residues. This sample was included in a study of T cell repertoires in cytomegalovirus infection. The overall study: A matching HLA type, together with CMV infection, was signaled by public TCR beta signatures.

Study-level points and caveats: Identification of carriers of CMV plus the relevant HLA was performed using cumulative public TCR beta family frequency. Dominant in the ex vivo response were TCR beta clonotypes restricted by HLA-C and specific for CMV.

The specimen was CD8+ T cells from PBMCs. This chain links TRBV7-6 with TRBJ2-5; no firm D call. This TCR came from a human donor in good health (CMV status not recorded). Some clones in this sample may be carry-over from other donors' samples. The CDR3 protein is CASSLARYQETQYF. Written as DNA, the CDR3 is TGTGCCAGCAGCTTAGCCCGGTACCAAGAGACCCAGTACTTC. Combining the CDR3 with reference TRBV7-6 and TRBJ2-5 gives the whole variable domain GAGVSQSPRYKVTKRGQDVALRCDPISGHVSLYWYRQALGQGPEFLTYFNYEAQQDKSGLPNDRFSAERPEGSISTLTIQRTEQRDSAMYRCASSLARYQETQYFGPGTRLLVL.